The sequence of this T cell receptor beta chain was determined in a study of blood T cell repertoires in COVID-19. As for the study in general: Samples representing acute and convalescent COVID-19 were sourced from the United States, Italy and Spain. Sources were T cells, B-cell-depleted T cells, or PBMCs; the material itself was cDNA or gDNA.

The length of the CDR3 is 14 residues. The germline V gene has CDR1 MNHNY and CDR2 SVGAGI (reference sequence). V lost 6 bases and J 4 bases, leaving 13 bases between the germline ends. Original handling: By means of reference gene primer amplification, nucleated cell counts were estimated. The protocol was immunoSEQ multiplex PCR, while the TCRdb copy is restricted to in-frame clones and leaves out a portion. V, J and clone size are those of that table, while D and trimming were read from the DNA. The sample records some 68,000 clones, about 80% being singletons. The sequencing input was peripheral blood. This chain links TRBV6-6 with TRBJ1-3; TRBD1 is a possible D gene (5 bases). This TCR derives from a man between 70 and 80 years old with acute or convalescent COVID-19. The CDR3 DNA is TGTGCCAGCAGGGGAGGGGTGGAGGGAAACACCATATATTTT. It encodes CASRGGVEGNTIYF.